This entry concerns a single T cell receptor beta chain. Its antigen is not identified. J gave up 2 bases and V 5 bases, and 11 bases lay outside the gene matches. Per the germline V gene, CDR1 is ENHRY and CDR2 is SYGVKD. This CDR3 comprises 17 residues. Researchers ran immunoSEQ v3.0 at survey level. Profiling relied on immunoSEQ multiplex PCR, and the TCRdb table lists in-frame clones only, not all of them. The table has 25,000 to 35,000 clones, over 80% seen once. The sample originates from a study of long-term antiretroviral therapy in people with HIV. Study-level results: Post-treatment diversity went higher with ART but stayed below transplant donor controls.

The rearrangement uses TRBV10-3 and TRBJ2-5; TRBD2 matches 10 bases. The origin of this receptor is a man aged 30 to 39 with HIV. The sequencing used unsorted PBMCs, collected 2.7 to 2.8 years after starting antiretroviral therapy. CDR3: CAISSRGVAGGQETQYF. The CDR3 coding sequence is TGTGCCATCAGTTCCCGTGGGGTAGCGGGGGGTCAAGAGACCCAGTACTTC.